This T cell receptor beta chain was obtained from a study of memory CD4+ T cells and cytomegalovirus serostatus. Sequenced by immunoSEQ multiplex PCR; TCRdb stores in-frame clones only, minus some. The sample gives 65,000 to 95,000 clones, 65% to 85% of which show up once; around 0.78% is in the top ten. Single viable CD3+CD4+CD8-CD45RO+ cells were sorted as the memory CD4+ T cells. Germline V lookup: CDR1 SNHLY, CDR2 FYNNEI. This CDR3 has 14 residues. The germline V and J ends were trimmed by 4 bases and 2 bases, with 9 bases remaining between them. This sequence originates from an adult in good health and CMV-seronegative. This sequence joins TRBV2 and TRBJ1-5; D is ambiguous. The sequenced sample consisted of memory CD4+ T cells from blood. The CDR3 region has the DNA TGTGCCAGCAGTGGGTTTGGGCGCAATCAGCCCCAGCATTTT. This translates into CASSGFGRNQPQHF.